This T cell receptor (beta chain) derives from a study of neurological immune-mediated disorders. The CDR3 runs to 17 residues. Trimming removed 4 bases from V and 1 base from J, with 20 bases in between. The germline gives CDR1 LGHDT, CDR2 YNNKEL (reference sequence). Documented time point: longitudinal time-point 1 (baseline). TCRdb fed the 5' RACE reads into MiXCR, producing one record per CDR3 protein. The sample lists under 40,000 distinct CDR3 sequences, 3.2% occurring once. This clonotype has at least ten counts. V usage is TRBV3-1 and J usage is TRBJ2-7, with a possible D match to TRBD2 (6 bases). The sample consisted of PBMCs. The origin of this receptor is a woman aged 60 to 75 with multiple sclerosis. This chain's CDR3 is CASSPVPVVGGSYEQYF. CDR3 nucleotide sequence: TGTGCCAGCAGCCCAGTTCCGGTGGTCGGGGGATCCTACGAGCAGTACTTC.